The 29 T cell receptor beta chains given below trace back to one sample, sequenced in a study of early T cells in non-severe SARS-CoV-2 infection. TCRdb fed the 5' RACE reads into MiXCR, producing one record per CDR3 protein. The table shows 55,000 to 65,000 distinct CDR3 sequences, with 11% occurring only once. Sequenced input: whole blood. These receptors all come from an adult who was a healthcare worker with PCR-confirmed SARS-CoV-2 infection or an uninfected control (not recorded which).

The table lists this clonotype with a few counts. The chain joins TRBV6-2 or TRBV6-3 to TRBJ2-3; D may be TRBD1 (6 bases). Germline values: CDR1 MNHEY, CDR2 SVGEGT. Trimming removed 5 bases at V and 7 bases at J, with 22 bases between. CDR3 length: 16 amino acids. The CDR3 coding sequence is TGTGCCAGCAGTACGCAAACCAGGGACACGCTATATACGCAGTATTTT. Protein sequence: CASSTQTRDTLYTQYF.

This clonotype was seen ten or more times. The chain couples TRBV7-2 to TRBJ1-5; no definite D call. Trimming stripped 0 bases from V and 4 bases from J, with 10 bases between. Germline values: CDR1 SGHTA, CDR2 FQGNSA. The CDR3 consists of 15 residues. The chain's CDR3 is CASSLAGSGNQPQHF. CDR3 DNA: TGTGCCAGCAGCTTAGCGGGTAGTGGGAATCAGCCCCAGCATTTT. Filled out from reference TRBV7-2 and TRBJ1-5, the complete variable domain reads GAGVSQSPSNKVTEKGKDVELRCDPISGHTALYWYRQSLGQGLEFLIYFQGNSAPDKSGLPSDRFSAERTGGSVSTLTIQRTQQEDSAVYLCASSLAGSGNQPQHFGDGTRLSIL.

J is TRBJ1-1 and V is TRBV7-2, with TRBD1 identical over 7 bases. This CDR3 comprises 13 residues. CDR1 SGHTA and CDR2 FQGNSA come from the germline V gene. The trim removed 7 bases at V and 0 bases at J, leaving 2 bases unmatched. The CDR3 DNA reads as TGTGCCAGCACCAGGGGGGTGAACACTGAAGCTTTCTTT. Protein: CASTRGVNTEAFF.

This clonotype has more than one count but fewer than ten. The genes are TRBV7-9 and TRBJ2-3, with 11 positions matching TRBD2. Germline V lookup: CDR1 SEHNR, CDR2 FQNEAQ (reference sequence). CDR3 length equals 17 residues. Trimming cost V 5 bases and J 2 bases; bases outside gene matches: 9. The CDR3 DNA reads TGTGCCAGCAGCAATGATCTAGCGGGGGGAATCACAGATACGCAGTATTTT. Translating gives CASSNDLAGGITDTQYF.

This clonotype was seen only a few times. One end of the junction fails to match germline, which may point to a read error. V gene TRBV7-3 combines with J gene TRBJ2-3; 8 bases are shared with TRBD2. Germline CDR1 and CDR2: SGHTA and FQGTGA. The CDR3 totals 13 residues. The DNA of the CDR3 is TGTGCCAGTAGCTACGGGGGGGCAGATACGCAGTATTTT. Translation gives CASSYGGADTQYF.

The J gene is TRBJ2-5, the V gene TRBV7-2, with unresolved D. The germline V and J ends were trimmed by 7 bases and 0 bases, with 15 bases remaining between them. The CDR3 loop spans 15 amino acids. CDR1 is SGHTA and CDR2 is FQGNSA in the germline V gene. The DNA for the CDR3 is TGTGCCAGCACCCGGCGGTTGGGGTACCAAGAGACCCAGTACTTC. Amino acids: CASTRRLGYQETQYF.

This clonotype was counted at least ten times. The CDR3 here is CASSFQRGHGAQYF. The CDR3 coding sequence is TGTGCCAGCAGCTTTCAAAGGGGCCACGGGGCCCAGTACTTC. V is TRBV7-9 and J is TRBJ2-5; D possibly matches TRBD1 or TRBD2 (5 bases each). V was pared by 3 bases and J by 9 bases, with 17 bases between. CDR1 and CDR2 (germline): SEHNR, FQNEAQ (reference sequence). CDR3 length equals 14 residues.

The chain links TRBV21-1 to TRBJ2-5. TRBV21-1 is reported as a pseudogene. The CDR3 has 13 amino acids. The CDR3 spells CASRRTGQETQYF. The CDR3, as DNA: TGTGCCAGCAGGAGGACGGGCCAAGAGACCCAGTACTTC.

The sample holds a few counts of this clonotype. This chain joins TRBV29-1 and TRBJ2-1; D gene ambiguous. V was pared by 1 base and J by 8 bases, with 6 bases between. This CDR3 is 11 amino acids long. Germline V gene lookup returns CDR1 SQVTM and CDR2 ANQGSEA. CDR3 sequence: CSVEVRDEQFF. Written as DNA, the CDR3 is TGCAGCGTTGAAGTTCGGGATGAGCAGTTCTTC.

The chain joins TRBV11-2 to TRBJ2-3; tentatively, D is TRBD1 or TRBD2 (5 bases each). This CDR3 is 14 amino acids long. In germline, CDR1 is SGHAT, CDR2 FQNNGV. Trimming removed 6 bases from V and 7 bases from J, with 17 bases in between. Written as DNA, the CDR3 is TGTGCCAGCAGGAACGCACCAGGGACGTATACGCAGTATTTT. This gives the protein CASRNAPGTYTQYF.

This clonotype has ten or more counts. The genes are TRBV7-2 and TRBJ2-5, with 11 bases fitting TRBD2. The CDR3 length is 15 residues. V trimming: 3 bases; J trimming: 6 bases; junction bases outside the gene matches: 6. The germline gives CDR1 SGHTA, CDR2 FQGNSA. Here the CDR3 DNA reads TGTGCCAGCAGCTTCACTAGCGGGGGATTGCAGACCCAGTACTTC. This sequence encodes CASSFTSGGLQTQYF.

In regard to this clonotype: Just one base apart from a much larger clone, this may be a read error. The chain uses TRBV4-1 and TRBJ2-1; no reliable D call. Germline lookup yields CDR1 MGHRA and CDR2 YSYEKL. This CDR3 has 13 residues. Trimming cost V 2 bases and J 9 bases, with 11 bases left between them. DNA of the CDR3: TGCGCCAGCAGCCAATCATTCAAGATTGAGCAGTTCTTC. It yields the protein CASSQSFKIEQFF.

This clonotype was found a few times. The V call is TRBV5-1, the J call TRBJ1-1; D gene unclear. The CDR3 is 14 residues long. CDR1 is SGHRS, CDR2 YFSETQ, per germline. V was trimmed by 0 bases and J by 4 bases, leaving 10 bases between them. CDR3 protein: CASSLGLEGTEAFF. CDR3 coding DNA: TGCGCCAGCAGCTTGGGTCTCGAGGGCACTGAAGCTTTCTTT.

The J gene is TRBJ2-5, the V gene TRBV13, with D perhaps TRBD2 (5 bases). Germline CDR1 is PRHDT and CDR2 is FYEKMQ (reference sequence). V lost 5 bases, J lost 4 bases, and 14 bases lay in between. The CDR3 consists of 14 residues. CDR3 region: CASSPATGRETQYF. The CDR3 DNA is TGTGCCAGCAGCCCCGCCACGGGGAGAGAGACCCAGTACTTC.

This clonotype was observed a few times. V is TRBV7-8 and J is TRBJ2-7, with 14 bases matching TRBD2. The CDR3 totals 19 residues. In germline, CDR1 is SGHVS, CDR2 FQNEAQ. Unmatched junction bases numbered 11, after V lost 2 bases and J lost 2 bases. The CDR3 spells CASSLPRTSGGKNPYEQYF. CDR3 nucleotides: TGTGCCAGCAGCTTACCTCGGACTAGCGGGGGGAAAAACCCCTACGAGCAGTACTTC.

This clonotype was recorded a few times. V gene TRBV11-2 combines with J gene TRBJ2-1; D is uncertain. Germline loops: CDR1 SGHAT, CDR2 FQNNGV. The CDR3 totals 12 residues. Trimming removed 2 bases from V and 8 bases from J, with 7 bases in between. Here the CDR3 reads CASSLIADEQFF. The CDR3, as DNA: TGTGCCAGCAGCTTAATCGCCGATGAGCAGTTCTTC.

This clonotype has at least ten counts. The CDR3 spells CASSYEGKTASSYNSPLHF. CDR3 coding DNA: TGTGCCAGCAGTTACGAGGGAAAGACGGCAAGCTCCTATAATTCACCCCTCCACTTT. The chain uses TRBV6-2 or TRBV6-3 and TRBJ1-6; D unclear. V was pared by 2 bases and J by 0 bases, with 17 bases between. The CDR3 extends over 19 amino acids. CDR1 and CDR2 from the germline V gene are MNHEY and SVGEGT.

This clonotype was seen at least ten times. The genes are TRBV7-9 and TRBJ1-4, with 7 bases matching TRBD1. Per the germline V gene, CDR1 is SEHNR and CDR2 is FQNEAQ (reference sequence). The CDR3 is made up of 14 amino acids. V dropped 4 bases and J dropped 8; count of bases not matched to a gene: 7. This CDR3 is CASSSGGGGEKLFF. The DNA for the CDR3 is TGTGCCAGCAGCTCCGGAGGGGGCGGGGAAAAACTGTTTTTT.

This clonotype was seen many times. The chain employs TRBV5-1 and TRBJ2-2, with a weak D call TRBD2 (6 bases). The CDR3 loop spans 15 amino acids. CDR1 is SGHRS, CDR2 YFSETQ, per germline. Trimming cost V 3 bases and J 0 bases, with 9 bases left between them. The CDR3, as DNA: TGCGCCAGCAGCTCGCGGGGAACGAACACCGGGGAGCTGTTTTTT. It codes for CASSSRGTNTGELFF.

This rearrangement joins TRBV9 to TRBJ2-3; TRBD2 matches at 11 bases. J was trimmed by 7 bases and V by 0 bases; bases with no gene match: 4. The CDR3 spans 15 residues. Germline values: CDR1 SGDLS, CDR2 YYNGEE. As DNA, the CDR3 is TGTGCCAGCAGCGTAGGACTAGCGGGGTCGAATACGCAGTATTTT. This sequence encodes CASSVGLAGSNTQYF.

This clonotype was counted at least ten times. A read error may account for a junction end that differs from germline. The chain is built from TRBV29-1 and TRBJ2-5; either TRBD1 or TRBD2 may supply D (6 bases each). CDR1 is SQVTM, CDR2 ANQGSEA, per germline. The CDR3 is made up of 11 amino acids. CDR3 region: CSVEYSGAGEF. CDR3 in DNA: TGCAGCGTGGAATACTCGGGGGCCGGGGAGTTC.

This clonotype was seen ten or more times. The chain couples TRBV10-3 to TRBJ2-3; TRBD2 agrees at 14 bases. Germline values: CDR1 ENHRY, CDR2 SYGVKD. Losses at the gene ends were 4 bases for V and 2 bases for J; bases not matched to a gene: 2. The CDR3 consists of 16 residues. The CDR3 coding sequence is TGTGCCATCAGTGGGACTAGCGGGGGGTTCACAGATACGCAGTATTTT. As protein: CAISGTSGGFTDTQYF.

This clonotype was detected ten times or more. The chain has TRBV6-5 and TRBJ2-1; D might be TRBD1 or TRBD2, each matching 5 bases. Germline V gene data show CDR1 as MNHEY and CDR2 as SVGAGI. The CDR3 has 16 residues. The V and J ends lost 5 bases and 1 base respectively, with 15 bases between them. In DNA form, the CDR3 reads TGTGCCAGCAGTACGGGGCCCTTTCAGTCCTACAATGAGCAGTTCTTC. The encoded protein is CASSTGPFQSYNEQFF.

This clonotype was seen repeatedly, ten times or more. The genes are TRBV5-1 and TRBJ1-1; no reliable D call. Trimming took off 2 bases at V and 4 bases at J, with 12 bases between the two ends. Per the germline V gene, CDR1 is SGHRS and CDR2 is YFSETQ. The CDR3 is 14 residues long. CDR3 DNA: TGCGCCAGCAGCTTCGTCCCCTGGGGCACTGAAGCTTTCTTT. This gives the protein CASSFVPWGTEAFF.

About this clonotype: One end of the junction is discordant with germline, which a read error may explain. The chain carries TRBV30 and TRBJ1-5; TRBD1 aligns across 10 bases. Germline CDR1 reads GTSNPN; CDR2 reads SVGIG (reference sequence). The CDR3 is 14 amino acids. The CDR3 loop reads CAGSVGQGNQPQHF. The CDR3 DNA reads TGTGCCGGGAGTGTGGGACAGGGGAATCAGCCCCAGCATTTT.

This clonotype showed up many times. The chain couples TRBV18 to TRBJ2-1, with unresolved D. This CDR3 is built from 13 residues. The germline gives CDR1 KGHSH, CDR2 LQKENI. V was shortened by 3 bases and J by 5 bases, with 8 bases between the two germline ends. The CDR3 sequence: CASSPLADNEQFF. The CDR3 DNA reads TGTGCCAGCTCACCGCTTGCAGACAATGAGCAGTTCTTC. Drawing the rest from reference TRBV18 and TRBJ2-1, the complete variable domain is NAGVMQNPRHLVRRRGQEARLRCSPMKGHSHVYWYRQLPEEGLKFMVYLQKENIIDESGMPKERFSAEFPKEGPSILRIQQVVRGDSAAYFCASSPLADNEQFFGPGTRLTVL.

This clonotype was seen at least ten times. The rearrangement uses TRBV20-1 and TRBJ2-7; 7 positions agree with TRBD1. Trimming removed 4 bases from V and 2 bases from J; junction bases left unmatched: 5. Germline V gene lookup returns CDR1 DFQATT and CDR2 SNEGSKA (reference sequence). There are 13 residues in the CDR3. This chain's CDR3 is CSAIVTGTYEQYF. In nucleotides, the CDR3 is TGCAGTGCTATTGTGACAGGGACCTACGAGCAGTACTTC.

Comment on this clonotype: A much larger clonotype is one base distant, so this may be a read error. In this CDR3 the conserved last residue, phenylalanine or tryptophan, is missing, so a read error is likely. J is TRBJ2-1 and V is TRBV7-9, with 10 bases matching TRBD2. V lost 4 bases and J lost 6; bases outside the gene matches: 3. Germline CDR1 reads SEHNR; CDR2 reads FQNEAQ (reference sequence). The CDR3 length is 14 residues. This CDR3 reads CASSSGTSANEQFL. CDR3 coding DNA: TGTGCCAGCAGCTCTGGGACTAGCGCCAATGAGCAGTTCCTC.

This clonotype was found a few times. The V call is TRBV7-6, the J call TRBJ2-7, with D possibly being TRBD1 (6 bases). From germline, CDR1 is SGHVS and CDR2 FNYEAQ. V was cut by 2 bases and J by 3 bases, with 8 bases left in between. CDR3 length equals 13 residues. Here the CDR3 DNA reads TGTGCCAGCAGCTTACAGGACAGCTACGAGCAGTACTTC. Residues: CASSLQDSYEQYF.